This entry features one TCR beta chain sequence. A junction boundary mismatches the germline segment, possibly from a read error. This specimen comes from a study of tumor-infiltrating lymphocytes in primary liver carcinoma. Starting material for RNA and DNA co-extraction consisted of about 20-33 mg of unsorted bulk tissue. Reverse transcription of roughly 480 ng total RNA with a constant-region primer produced TCR beta cDNA. Libraries covering TCR beta were generated through three nested multiplex PCR rounds (using a slightly modified ARM-PCR). PCR rounds one and two used TRBV1-TRBV30 forward primers with a C-beta reverse primer for around 11 cycles each. Each CDR3 protein is one row after TCRdb ran MiXCR on the multiplex PCR reads. Of tens of thousands of distinct CDR3 sequences listed, around 69% are singletons. The CDR3 runs to 15 residues. Germline CDR1 and CDR2: MNHEY and SVGAGI.

The rearrangement joins TRBV6-5 to TRBJ2-1; 10 nucleotides agree with TRBD2. The sample taken for sequencing was liver tumor tissue from sampling region 4. Documented subset: tumor region T4, right-lateral pole. The TCR was taken from a middle-aged man with primary liver carcinoma and hepatitis B virus infection. The CDR3 sequence is CVSRRLAGEGNEQFF. The CDR3, as DNA: TGTGTCAGCAGGCGGCTAGCGGGAGAGGGAAATGAACAGTTCTTC.